The T cell receptor (beta chain) described here comes from a study of blood T cells in healthy people across ages. The donors, all healthy, were Caucasians living in Russia, aged about 6 to 100. The study isolated at least 6.5 million PBMCs from each sample. The CDR3 is 18 residues long. V shed 0 bases and J shed 7 bases, with 22 bases lying between them. CDR1 is MGHRA, CDR2 YSYEKL, per germline. Together with a sample-barcoded 5' primer, a J-beta primer mix was included in a second PCR lasting about 7 to 11 cycles. Each cDNA molecule received a tag from a template-switch adaptor that had 12 random nucleotides. TCRdb itself ran the 5' RACE reads through MiXCR, one entry per CDR3 protein. Among fewer than 1,200,000 distinct CDR3 sequences listed, under 30% were seen once. This sample also belongs to another study, concerning T cells of mothers and their children.

The TCR was taken from a girl aged 2-9 years in good health. The V gene is TRBV4-1, the J gene TRBJ2-1; D unresolved. The sample taken for sequencing was blood. This CDR3 reads CASSQEGLGVRHGNEQFF. CDR3 nucleotide sequence: TGCGCCAGCAGCCAAGAAGGCCTAGGAGTCCGCCATGGGAATGAGCAGTTCTTC.